One and the same sample provided the 14 T cell receptor beta chains below, sequenced in a study of blood T cell repertoires in COVID-19. Profiling relied on immunoSEQ multiplex PCR, and the TCRdb table lists in-frame clones only, not all of them. The repertoire holds roughly 130,000 clones, with 88% as singletons. Sequenced sample: peripheral blood. These receptors were collected from a man between 60 and 70 years old with active or convalescent COVID-19.

The chain joins TRBV4-1 to TRBJ2-7; no reliable D call. The CDR3 is 14 amino acids. V was cut by 1 base and J by 1 base, with 8 bases left in between. Germline V gene sequence: CDR1 MGHRA, CDR2 YSYEKL. As DNA, the CDR3 is TGCGCCAGCAGCCAAGTGTGGGCATCCTACGAGCAGTACTTC. This sequence encodes CASSQVWASYEQYF.

The genes are TRBV3-1 (or the pseudogene TRBV3-2) and TRBJ2-1, with TRBD1 identical over 8 bases. The CDR3 sequence is 17 residues long. CDR1 and CDR2 (germline): LGHDT, YNNKEL (reference sequence). Unmatched junction bases numbered 10, after V lost 1 base and J lost 5 bases. The CDR3 nucleotides are TGTGCCAGCAGCCAAGGGAGTTTACAGGGGGTAGACAATGAGCAGTTCTTC. Translated, it gives CASSQGSLQGVDNEQFF.

This chain joins TRBV9 and TRBJ2-2, with unresolved D. This CDR3 is 14 amino acids long. The V end was cut by 0 bases, the J end by 4 bases, with 7 bases between. Germline-derived CDR1 and CDR2 are SGDLS and YYNGEE. The CDR3 sequence is CASSVVTGTGELFF. As DNA, the CDR3 is TGTGCCAGCAGCGTAGTGACGGGCACCGGGGAGCTGTTTTTT.

The chain combines TRBV2 with TRBJ2-5; 7 bases agree with TRBD2. Germline lookup yields CDR1 SNHLY and CDR2 FYNNEI. The CDR3 loop spans 11 amino acids. The V gene end was trimmed by 4 bases and the J gene end by 7 bases; junction bases not matched to a gene: 0. The CDR3 protein is CASSAGGTQYF. CDR3 nucleotides: TGTGCCAGCAGTGCGGGGGGGACCCAGTACTTC.

The chain recombines TRBV30 with TRBJ1-2, with TRBD1 identical over 12 bases. The germline V gene has CDR1 GTSNPN and CDR2 SVGIG (reference sequence). Losses at the gene ends were 3 bases for V and 5 bases for J; bases not matched to a gene: 10. This CDR3 spans 16 amino acids. The CDR3 region has the DNA TGTGCCTGGAGCCCGGGACAGGGGGCGCGGGGATATGGCTACACCTTC. Encoded protein: CAWSPGQGARGYGYTF.

This clone was found a few times. V and J are TRBV29-1 and TRBJ2-5; D perhaps matches TRBD2 (6 bases). Trimming stripped 7 bases from V and 4 bases from J, with 16 bases between. From germline, CDR1 is SQVTM and CDR2 ANQGSEA. The CDR3 is 13 residues long. The CDR3 region is CSALRRGGETQYF. DNA of the CDR3: TGCAGCGCCCTAAGGAGGGGCGGAGAGACCCAGTACTTC. The entire variable domain, with the rest obtained from reference TRBV29-1 and TRBJ2-5, is as follows: SAVISQKPSRDICQRGTSLTIQCQVDSQVTMMFWYRQQPGQSLTLIATANQGSEATYESGFVIDKFPISRPNLTFSTLTVSNMSPEDSSIYLCSALRRGGETQYFGPGTRLLVL.

The chain links TRBV14 to TRBJ2-3, with 9 bases fitting TRBD2. This CDR3 contains 15 residues. Germline CDR1 and CDR2: SGHDN and FVKESK. Germline trimming cut 4 bases from V and 2 bases from J; bases unmatched to any gene: 4. The CDR3 spells CASSPREGHTDTQYF. The CDR3 nucleotides are TGTGCCAGCAGCCCGCGGGAGGGACACACAGATACGCAGTATTTT.

The chain is built from TRBV4-2 and TRBJ1-1, with D uncertain. Germline V gives CDR1 LGHNA, CDR2 YNFKEQ. Trimming shortened V by 4 bases and J by 5 bases, and 11 bases separated the two germline ends. CDR3 length equals 13 residues. CDR3 protein: CASSPSRGTEAFF. CDR3 sequence (DNA): TGTGCCAGCAGCCCCTCCCGGGGAACTGAAGCTTTCTTT.

The J gene is TRBJ2-1, the V gene TRBV5-1; 13 bases align to TRBD2. V shed 6 bases and J 2 bases; nucleotides not matched to a gene: 8. Germline V gives CDR1 SGHRS, CDR2 YFSETQ. CDR3 length: 17 residues. The chain's CDR3 is CASKRTSGSSAYNEQFF. In DNA form, the CDR3 reads TGCGCCAGCAAGCGGACTAGCGGGAGTAGCGCCTACAATGAGCAGTTCTTC.

The rearrangement uses TRBV6-5 and TRBJ1-1; 7 bases agree with TRBD1. The CDR3 extends over 13 amino acids. Germline V gives CDR1 MNHEY, CDR2 SVGAGI. With V trimmed by 5 bases and J by 8 bases, 8 bases remained unmatched. The CDR3 coding sequence is TGTGCCAGCAGTACCACAGGGGCAGTAGAAGCTTTCTTT. Its translation is CASSTTGAVEAFF.

The chain uses TRBV7-2 and TRBJ1-4; D is uncertain. CDR1 is SGHTA, CDR2 FQGNSA, per germline. V shed 1 base and J shed 8 bases, with 14 bases lying between them. The CDR3 contains 15 residues. DNA of the CDR3: TGTGCCAGCAGCTTAGTAGCCGGATATCGAGAAAAACTGTTTTTT. Its protein is CASSLVAGYREKLFF.

This rearrangement joins TRBV6-6 to TRBJ1-1; TRBD1 might be the D (5 bases). V was shortened by 2 bases and J by 3 bases, with 13 bases between the two germline ends. Germline V CDR1 and CDR2: MNHNY, SVGAGI (reference sequence). The CDR3 sequence is 15 residues long. Written as DNA, the CDR3 is TGTGCCAGCAGTTACAGGGGAGGGCGAGACACTGAAGCTTTCTTT. It translates to CASSYRGGRDTEAFF.

The genes are TRBV4-1 and TRBJ1-5; no clear D gene. The germline V gene has CDR1 MGHRA and CDR2 YSYEKL. Trimming removed 4 bases at V and 0 bases at J, with 10 bases between. CDR3 length equals 15 residues. The CDR3 nucleotides are TGCGCCAGCAGCCCGACACCATTTAGCAATCAGCCCCAGCATTTT. This encodes CASSPTPFSNQPQHF.

The sample holds one count of this clone. CDR3 in DNA: TGTGCCAGCAGCTTAGCGTCCAGCGGGAGAAGGAACATTCAGTACTTC. Protein: CASSLASSGRRNIQYF. The J gene is TRBJ2-4, the V gene TRBV7-2; TRBD2 aligns across 8 bases. CDR1 SGHTA and CDR2 FQGNSA come from the germline V gene. CDR3 length equals 16 residues. V lost 0 bases and J lost 7; bases outside the gene matches: 8.